This T cell receptor beta chain was identified during a study of low-dose radiotherapy and immunotherapy resistance in tumors. This clonotype was seen repeatedly, ten times or more. Time point indicated: before trial treatment. TRAV and TRBV primers primed cDNA for both TCRalpha and TCRbeta. A roughly 20-cycle PCR with a constant-region primer and V-primer adapter amplified TCRs. Isolated mRNA underwent amplification by in vitro transcription. TCRdb passed the reads through MiXCR, listing each CDR3 protein once. The data show tens of thousands of distinct CDR3 sequences, 15% to 20% seen once. V dropped 3 bases and J dropped 5; count of bases not matched to a gene: 9. Germline V gives CDR1 SNHLY, CDR2 FYNNEI. This CDR3 has 16 amino acids.

The receptor was derived from a male donor with prostate cancer. The chain has TRBV2 and TRBJ2-3; 9 positions agree with TRBD1. Source: PBMCs, taken before treatment. CDR3 region: CASSDPGQGQGDTQYF. The CDR3 DNA is TGTGCCAGCAGTGACCCGGGACAGGGACAGGGAGATACGCAGTATTTT.